Below are 6 T cell receptor beta chains sequenced from a single sample in a study of cytomegalovirus exposure and HLA in healthy donors. Primers included in the PCR were 60 Vbeta and 13 Jbeta primers. The table came from immunoSEQ multiplex PCR; TCRdb's copy has only in-frame clones and leaves some out. This sample's clone table lists roughly 34,000 clones. The sample consisted of PBMCs. The receptor source for this set is a man aged 40-49 years in good health and CMV-seronegative.

The gene calls are TRBV7-9 and TRBJ2-7; maybe TRBD1 (6 bases). Germline values: CDR1 SEHNR, CDR2 FQNEAQ (reference sequence). Trimming removed 3 bases from V and 6 bases from J, with 15 bases in between. The CDR3 has 14 amino acids. The CDR3 loop reads CASSLPAGVSEQYF. As DNA, the CDR3 is TGTGCCAGCAGCTTGCCGGCAGGGGTTAGCGAGCAGTACTTC.

The chain uses TRBV5-1 and TRBJ1-2; D possibly corresponds to TRBD1 (5 bases). Looked up from germline, CDR1 is SGHRS and CDR2 is YFSETQ. The CDR3 spans 14 residues. Trimming stripped 0 bases from V and 0 bases from J, with 6 bases between. CDR3 amino acids: CASSLEGTNYGYTF. As DNA, the CDR3 is TGCGCCAGCAGCTTGGAGGGGACTAACTATGGCTACACCTTC.

This rearrangement joins TRBV6-5 to TRBJ1-3; D remains unclear. This CDR3 contains 13 residues. Germline CDR1 MNHEY, CDR2 SVGAGI. Trimming stripped 8 bases from V and 0 bases from J, with 8 bases between. CDR3 nucleotide sequence: TGTGCCAGCTTCCCGAGCTCTGGAAACACCATATATTTT. Translated: CASFPSSGNTIYF.

The rearrangement joins TRBV7-5 to TRBJ2-7; TRBD2, the D gene given by the table, was not confirmed from the DNA. TRBV7-5 is tagged as a pseudogene. This CDR3 is built from 16 residues. CDR3 region: CARSRHGAAMAYEQYF. The CDR3 nucleotides read TGTGCCAGAAGCCGGCACGGAGCAGCAATGGCCTACGAGCAGTACTTC.

With respect to this clone: Relative to the germline gene, one junction end is altered; a read error may explain this. This rearrangement joins TRBV7-7 to TRBJ2-7; 10 nucleotides agree with TRBD2. The CDR3 extends over 13 amino acids. Germline V gives CDR1 SSHAT, CDR2 FNYEAQ (reference sequence). The CDR3 bases are TGTGCTAGCAGCTTAGCGGGGGGCTACGAGCAGTACTTC. It codes for CASSLAGGYEQYF.

The chain recombines TRBV6-5 with TRBJ1-2; TRBD1 is a possible D gene (5 bases). Germline CDR1 reads MNHEY; CDR2 reads SVGAGI. Trimming pared 4 bases from V and 4 bases from J, leaving 13 bases between. The CDR3 runs 14 residues. CDR3 sequence: CASSLDGTAYGYTF. The CDR3 region has the DNA TGTGCCAGCAGTTTGGATGGGACTGCCTATGGCTACACCTTC.